These 30 T cell receptor beta chains came from one sample sequenced in a study of radiotherapy plus CTLA-4 blockade in lung cancer. Libraries were prepared by immunoSEQ multiplex PCR; TCRdb keeps only in-frame clonotypes and omits some of them. Of some 92,000 clones detected, more than 75% appear once; the ten largest clones hold approximately 3.7%. The sample consisted of peripheral blood, taken from a patient treated with radiotherapy plus ipilimumab. These receptors were obtained from a human donor with non-small cell lung cancer who had a partial response to radiotherapy plus ipilimumab.

The CDR3 sequence: CASSLRLGDTGELFF. In DNA, the CDR3 is TGTGCCAGCAGTCTACGACTAGGGGACACCGGGGAGCTGTTTTTT. The chain recombines TRBV7-3 with TRBJ2-2; TRBD2 is a possible D gene (6 bases). CDR1 and CDR2 (germline): SGHTA, FQGTGA. Between the trimmed V and J ends, which lost 6 bases and 3 bases, there was a span of 14 bases. The CDR3 totals 15 residues. Full variable domain (remainder filled in from reference TRBV7-3 and TRBJ2-2): GAGVSQTPSNKVTEKGKYVELRCDPISGHTALYWYRQSLGQGPEFLIYFQGTGAADDSGLPNDRFFAVRPEGSVSTLKIQRTERGDSAVYLCASSLRLGDTGELFFGEGSRLTVL.

This clone has a single count. The gene calls are TRBV25-1 and TRBJ2-7; D may be TRBD2 (5 bases). The CDR3 is 14 residues long. Per germline, CDR1 MGHDK and CDR2 SYGVNS. Trimming removed 2 bases from V and 6 bases from J, with 14 bases in between. The CDR3 nucleotides read TGTGCCAGCAGTGAACTGAAGACCAGCGGCGAGCAGTACTTC. Residues: CASSELKTSGEQYF.

This clone showed up just a few times. The rearrangement links TRBV5-4 to TRBJ2-1, with 7 bases matching TRBD1. Germline CDR1 is SGHNT and CDR2 is YYREEE (reference sequence). The V and J ends lost 3 bases and 2 bases, in that order; junction bases with no gene match: 5. The CDR3 totals 15 residues. Written as DNA, the CDR3 is TGTGCCAGCAGCTCCCCCGGGACAGCCTACAATGAGCAGTTCTTC. It translates to CASSSPGTAYNEQFF.

The rearrangement links TRBV7-2 to TRBJ1-3, with D uncertain. Trimming cost V 3 bases and J 4 bases, with 10 bases left between them. Germline V gene lookup returns CDR1 SGHTA and CDR2 FQGNSA. The CDR3 loop spans 14 amino acids. Here the CDR3 reads CASSLMTGGNTIYF. The CDR3 DNA reads TGTGCCAGCAGCTTGATGACGGGAGGAAACACCATATATTTT.

The rearrangement links TRBV7-3 to TRBJ2-1; perhaps TRBD1 as D (6 bases). Germline loops: CDR1 SGHTA, CDR2 FQGTGA. Trimming left V 1 base short and J 7 bases short, with 14 bases between. CDR3 length equals 15 residues. This chain's CDR3 is CASSLSRGPGNEQFF. The CDR3 coding sequence is TGTGCCAGCAGCTTAAGCAGGGGACCCGGGAATGAGCAGTTCTTC. The whole variable domain, filled in from reference TRBV7-3 and TRBJ2-1, reads GAGVSQTPSNKVTEKGKYVELRCDPISGHTALYWYRQSLGQGPEFLIYFQGTGAADDSGLPNDRFFAVRPEGSVSTLKIQRTERGDSAVYLCASSLSRGPGNEQFFGPGTRLTVL.

The chain is built from TRBV28 and TRBJ2-1, with D uncertain. From germline, CDR1 is MDHEN and CDR2 SYDVKM. The ends were cut back, 5 bases at V and 6 bases at J, with 5 bases in the middle. There are 11 residues in the CDR3. The CDR3 nucleotides read TGTGCCAGCAGTCAGATCAATGAGCAGTTCTTC. It encodes CASSQINEQFF.

The J gene is TRBJ2-1, the V gene TRBV7-8; tentatively, D is TRBD1 (5 bases). V lost 6 bases, J lost 5 bases, and 14 bases lay in between. This CDR3 spans 14 amino acids. CDR1 is SGHVS, CDR2 FQNEAQ, per germline. CDR3 protein: CASRAGQQNNEQFF. In nucleotides, the CDR3 is TGTGCCAGCAGGGCAGGGCAGCAGAACAATGAGCAGTTCTTC.

The chain joins TRBV5-4 to TRBJ2-5, with D possibly being TRBD2 (6 bases). The CDR3 totals 13 residues. V lost 4 bases and J 4 bases, leaving 11 bases between the germline ends. The germline gives CDR1 SGHNT, CDR2 YYREEE (reference sequence). CDR3 residues: CASSRGTPETQYF. The CDR3 DNA reads TGTGCCAGCAGCCGCGGGACTCCAGAGACCCAGTACTTC.

The V call is TRBV27, the J call TRBJ1-1; D is uncertain. V dropped 2 bases and J dropped 1 base, with 14 bases sitting between them. This CDR3 contains 16 residues. Germline V gene sequence: CDR1 MNHEY, CDR2 SMNVEV (reference sequence). As DNA, the CDR3 is TGTGCCAGCAGTTTACGAGTGTCGCGAGGGAACACTGAAGCTTTCTTT. As protein: CASSLRVSRGNTEAFF.

The chain has TRBV7-3 and TRBJ1-4, with TRBD1 identical over 8 bases. Germline lookup yields CDR1 SGHTA and CDR2 FQGTGA. The ends lost 4 bases at V and 2 bases at J; junction bases unmatched: 12. The CDR3 is 18 residues long. The CDR3 protein is CASSSHPQGARTNEKLFF. The CDR3 DNA is TGTGCCAGCAGCTCGCACCCTCAGGGGGCGCGGACTAATGAAAAACTGTTTTTT. Complete variable domain (other parts from reference TRBV7-3 and TRBJ1-4): GAGVSQTPSNKVTEKGKYVELRCDPISGHTALYWYRQSLGQGPEFLIYFQGTGAADDSGLPNDRFFAVRPEGSVSTLKIQRTERGDSAVYLCASSSHPQGARTNEKLFFGSGTQLSVL.

The genes are TRBV7-7 and TRBJ2-6; D is unclear. CDR3 length: 16 residues. V shed 5 bases and J shed 0 bases, with 11 bases lying between them. Germline loops: CDR1 SSHAT, CDR2 FNYEAQ (reference sequence). The CDR3 sequence: CASSPSPGSGANVLTF. CDR3 in DNA: TGTGCCAGCAGCCCGTCCCCAGGCTCTGGGGCCAACGTCCTGACTTTC.

The J gene is TRBJ2-7, the V gene TRBV28, with D unresolved. V was trimmed by 2 bases and J by 7 bases, leaving 12 bases between them. The CDR3 loop spans 13 amino acids. CDR1 and CDR2 from the germline V gene are MDHEN and SYDVKM. The DNA for the CDR3 is TGTGCCAGCAGTTTAATCCGCTCCGGGGAGCAGTACTTC. Its translation: CASSLIRSGEQYF.

The chain joins TRBV18 to TRBJ1-6, with D perhaps TRBD1 (5 bases). Germline-derived CDR1 and CDR2 are KGHSH and LQKENI. There are 15 residues in the CDR3. Trimming shortened V by 3 bases and J by 7 bases, and 13 bases separated the two germline ends. The CDR3 DNA is TGTGCCAGCTCACCCCCGACAGCGCTGAATTCACCCCTCCACTTT. This sequence encodes CASSPPTALNSPLHF.

The chain carries TRBV14 and TRBJ2-5; 8 bases line up with TRBD2. Germline V gene lookup returns CDR1 SGHDN and CDR2 FVKESK. This CDR3 is 15 amino acids long. V shed 4 bases, J shed 4 bases, and the junction held 8 bases outside the gene matches. This CDR3 is CASSLSGRARETQYF. In DNA form, the CDR3 reads TGTGCCAGCAGCCTCAGCGGGAGAGCGAGAGAGACCCAGTACTTC.

V and J are TRBV4-2 and TRBJ2-5; 11 bases are a match to TRBD2. Germline V lookup: CDR1 LGHNA, CDR2 YNFKEQ. The CDR3 extends over 18 amino acids. V lost 1 base and J lost 2; bases outside the gene matches: 9. The CDR3 loop is CASSQGSATSGEQETQYF. CDR3 in DNA: TGTGCCAGCAGCCAAGGTTCGGCGACTAGCGGGGAACAAGAGACCCAGTACTTC.

The chain combines TRBV11-2 with TRBJ2-7; maybe TRBD1 (6 bases). Germline V gene data show CDR1 as SGHAT and CDR2 as FQNNGV. The CDR3 loop spans 12 amino acids. V was shortened by 5 bases and J by 2 bases, with 7 bases between the two germline ends. The CDR3 sequence is CASSRTAYEQYF. CDR3 DNA: TGTGCCAGCAGCAGGACAGCCTACGAGCAGTACTTC.

This chain joins TRBV6-1 and TRBJ2-1; 9 bases are a match to TRBD1. This CDR3 is 15 amino acids long. Germline V CDR1 and CDR2: MNHNS, SASEGT. Germline trimming cut 4 bases from V and 8 bases from J; bases unmatched to any gene: 9. The CDR3 nucleotides are TGTGCCAGCAGTGCCCCGGGGGACAGGGTTTATGAGCAGTTCTTC. This gives the protein CASSAPGDRVYEQFF.

The chain links TRBV6-5 to TRBJ1-5; a weak D match, TRBD1 (6 bases). The ends were cut back, 4 bases at V and 5 bases at J, with 12 bases in the middle. CDR3 length: 14 residues. Germline CDR1 MNHEY, CDR2 SVGAGI. This CDR3 reads CASSSTGYHQPQHF. DNA of the CDR3: TGTGCCAGCAGTTCTACAGGGTATCATCAGCCCCAGCATTTT.

This clone was detected only a few times. The J gene is TRBJ2-1, the V gene TRBV6-1; 14 nucleotides align to TRBD2. In germline, CDR1 is MNHNS, CDR2 SASEGT. V shed 4 bases, J shed 8 bases, and the junction held 4 bases outside the gene matches. This CDR3 contains 15 residues. The CDR3 sequence: CASSGGTSGSYEQFF. The CDR3 DNA reads TGTGCCAGCAGTGGGGGGACTAGCGGGAGCTATGAGCAGTTCTTC.

This chain uses TRBV28 with TRBJ2-1; 9 bases fit TRBD2. In germline, CDR1 is MDHEN, CDR2 SYDVKM. The CDR3 length is 16 residues. V trimming: 6 bases; J trimming: 1 base; junction bases outside the gene matches: 7. This chain's CDR3 is CASRSRLAASYNEQFF. Here the CDR3 DNA reads TGTGCCAGCAGAAGCCGACTAGCGGCTTCCTACAATGAGCAGTTCTTC.

The CDR3 coding sequence is TGCGCCAGCGAGAGCCTCCCGCTCGCCGGGGAGCTGTTTTTT. It specifies CASESLPLAGELFF. The chain recombines TRBV5-1 with TRBJ2-2; D remains ambiguous. Germline loops: CDR1 SGHRS, CDR2 YFSETQ. This CDR3 has 14 residues. The ends were cut back, 7 bases at V and 6 bases at J, with 16 bases in the middle.

This clone came up a few times. The gene calls are TRBV5-1 and TRBJ2-7; 8 positions agree with TRBD1. V lost 4 bases and J lost 3; bases outside the gene matches: 3. The germline V gene encodes CDR1 SGHRS and CDR2 YFSETQ. This CDR3 has 13 residues. As DNA, the CDR3 is TGCGCCAGCAGCCCGACAGGGGACTACGAGCAGTACTTC. Its protein product is CASSPTGDYEQYF. The entire variable domain, with the rest obtained from reference TRBV5-1 and TRBJ2-7, is as follows: KAGVTQTPRYLIKTRGQQVTLSCSPISGHRSVSWYQQTPGQGLQFLFEYFSETQRNKGNFPGRFSGRQFSNSRSEMNVSTLELGDSALYLCASSPTGDYEQYFGPGTRLTVT.

The chain combines TRBV4-1 with TRBJ1-5, with D hard to call. Trimming took 0 bases from V and 3 from J, leaving 12 bases between them. Germline loops: CDR1 MGHRA, CDR2 YSYEKL. CDR3 size: 16 residues. CDR3 in DNA: TGCGCCAGCAGCCAAGATAACCCAGGTATCAATCAGCCCCAGCATTTT. It translates to CASSQDNPGINQPQHF.

The rearrangement uses TRBV6-1 and TRBJ2-1, with D unresolved. The CDR3 loop spans 17 amino acids. Per germline, CDR1 MNHNS and CDR2 SASEGT. Trimming pared 4 bases from V and 5 bases from J, leaving 21 bases between. The CDR3 sequence: CASSGLRLDNPNNEQFF. CDR3 DNA: TGTGCCAGCAGTGGCCTTCGTTTAGACAATCCAAACAATGAGCAGTTCTTC.

The rearrangement uses TRBV5-4 and TRBJ2-5, with D maybe TRBD1 (6 bases). In germline, CDR1 is SGHNT, CDR2 YYREEE (reference sequence). The CDR3 sequence is 14 residues long. Trimming removed 0 bases at V and 5 bases at J, with 11 bases between. The CDR3 DNA is TGTGCCAGCAGCTTGGGGGGGCTCCACGAGACCCAGTACTTC. This gives the protein CASSLGGLHETQYF.

The chain employs TRBV28 and TRBJ2-5, with TRBD2 matching 8 bases. The CDR3 has 16 amino acids. The germline CDR1 and CDR2 sequences are MDHEN and SYDVKM. J gave up 3 bases and V 1 base, and 7 bases lay outside the gene matches. The chain's CDR3 is CASSLLTSGKEETQYF. CDR3 bases: TGTGCCAGCAGTTTATTAACTAGCGGAAAGGAAGAGACCCAGTACTTC.

This clone was seen a few times. The CDR3 loop is CASSQGTGGRIEQYF. Here the CDR3 DNA reads TGTGCCAGCAGCCAAGGGACAGGGGGCCGGATCGAGCAGTACTTC. This chain uses TRBV7-3 with TRBJ2-7, with TRBD1 identical over 12 bases. The CDR3 totals 15 residues. After removal of 5 bases from V and 6 bases from J, the junction contained 8 bases not matched to a gene. Germline values: CDR1 SGHTA, CDR2 FQGTGA.

This chain connects TRBV15 to TRBJ2-7, with 10 bases lining up with TRBD2. Germline loops: CDR1 LNHNV, CDR2 YYDKDF (reference sequence). With 0 bases clipped from V and 7 bases from J, the junction kept 12 bases outside the gene matches. The CDR3 totals 17 residues. The CDR3 here is CATSRDSRASGSSEQYF. DNA for the CDR3: TGTGCCACCAGCAGAGATAGCAGAGCTAGCGGGAGTAGTGAGCAGTACTTC.

The CDR3 region is CASSVGGGYTF. The CDR3 DNA reads as TGTGCCAGCAGCGTTGGGGGCGGCTACACCTTC. V is TRBV5-4 and J is TRBJ1-2; tentatively, D is TRBD1 (6 bases). V shed 4 bases and J shed 8 bases, with 9 bases lying between them. Germline CDR1 reads SGHNT; CDR2 reads YYREEE (reference sequence). The CDR3 runs 11 residues.

The chain recombines TRBV7-9 with TRBJ2-5, with TRBD2 matching over 13 bases. This CDR3 is 18 amino acids long. Germline V gene lookup returns CDR1 SEHNR and CDR2 FQNEAQ (reference sequence). J was trimmed by 1 base and V by 1 base; bases with no gene match: 6. For the CDR3, the DNA is TGTGCCAGCAGCTTAGGGACTAGCGGGAGCCCCAGCCAAGAGACCCAGTACTTC. Its protein is CASSLGTSGSPSQETQYF.